A single sample is the source of the 21 T cell receptor beta chains below, sequenced in a study of graft-versus-host responses after intestinal transplantation. For these receptors, no antigen is known. The data were produced by immunoSEQ multiplex PCR, yet TCRdb's version contains in-frame clones alone and is incomplete. The sample shows about 88,000 clones, approximately 87% of them seen only once. Specimen: unstimulated CD4+ T cells sorted from spleen or lymph node cells, collected before intestinal transplant. All receptors come from a human donor who received an intestinal transplant.

CDR3 sequence reads: CASRHYGGTEAFF. Here the CDR3 DNA reads TGTGCCAGTAGACACTACGGTGGCACTGAAGCTTTCTTT. The V and J genes are TRBV19 and TRBJ1-1; the D is unclear. Germline CDR1 and CDR2: LNHDA and SQIVND (reference sequence). V lost 6 bases and J lost 4, with 12 bases in between. This CDR3 is 13 amino acids long.

The J gene is TRBJ1-5, the V gene TRBV19; 9 nucleotides match TRBD1. V gave up 4 bases and J gave up 5 bases; unmatched junction bases: 3. The CDR3 loop spans 14 amino acids. The germline V gene has CDR1 LNHDA and CDR2 SQIVND (reference sequence). CDR3 DNA: TGTGCCAGTAGTACCCGGACAGGGGATCAGCCCCAGCATTTT. Protein: CASSTRTGDQPQHF.

CDR3 sequence reads: CASSAAAGIPLGYF. CDR3 bases: TGTGCCAGCAGTGCCGCCGCGGGGATACCCTTGGGGTATTTT. The chain employs TRBV27 and TRBJ2-3; possible D gene TRBD2, 6 bases. The V gene lost 5 bases and the J gene lost 14 bases, with 23 bases spanning the gap. Germline V lookup: CDR1 MNHEY, CDR2 SMNVEV (reference sequence). The CDR3 has 14 amino acids.

This sequence joins TRBV6-1 and TRBJ2-1, with a possible D match to TRBD1 (7 bases). CDR1 and CDR2 from the germline V gene are MNHNS and SASEGT. V was cut by 5 bases and J by 6 bases, with 11 bases left in between. CDR3 length: 13 amino acids. The CDR3 sequence is CASSQQGGNEQFF. CDR3 DNA sequence: TGTGCCAGCAGTCAGCAGGGGGGCAATGAGCAGTTCTTC.

The rearrangement links TRBV5-4 to TRBJ2-3, with TRBD2 as a possible D gene (5 bases). Trimming pared 7 bases from V and 6 bases from J, leaving 15 bases between. In germline, CDR1 is SGHNT, CDR2 YYREEE (reference sequence). CDR3 length: 13 residues. CDR3 in amino acids: CASSGSGVDTQYF. The DNA for the CDR3 is TGTGCCAGCTCCGGGTCCGGGGTCGATACGCAGTATTTT.

With respect to this clone: The same CDR3 also results from other DNA sequences found in this sample. The CDR3 region is CASSLVLGGNYGYTF. The CDR3, as DNA: TGCGCCAGCAGCTTGGTTTTAGGGGGTAACTATGGCTACACCTTC. The chain uses TRBV5-1 and TRBJ1-2; D might be TRBD1 (6 bases). Per germline, CDR1 SGHRS and CDR2 YFSETQ. V was shortened by 0 bases and J by 1 base, with 10 bases between the two germline ends. The CDR3 length is 15 residues. Full variable domain (remainder filled in from reference TRBV5-1 and TRBJ1-2): KAGVTQTPRYLIKTRGQQVTLSCSPISGHRSVSWYQQTPGQGLQFLFEYFSETQRNKGNFPGRFSGRQFSNSRSEMNVSTLELGDSALYLCASSLVLGGNYGYTFGSGTRLTVV.

The CDR3 reads CASSEELAGGEQFF. The CDR3 region has the DNA TGTGCCAGCAGTGAGGAGTTAGCGGGGGGGGAGCAGTTCTTC. This chain links TRBV2 with TRBJ2-1; 11 bases fit TRBD2. This CDR3 spans 14 amino acids. J lost 10 bases, V lost 3 bases, and 5 bases had no gene match. The germline V gene encodes CDR1 SNHLY and CDR2 FYNNEI.

This sequence joins TRBV18 and TRBJ2-1, with D tentatively TRBD1 (5 bases). Germline CDR1 and CDR2: KGHSH and LQKENI. This CDR3 contains 14 residues. Trimming took off 4 bases at V and 0 bases at J, with 7 bases between the two ends. CDR3 region: CASSRGTSYNEQFF. The CDR3 DNA reads TGTGCCAGCTCACGGGGCACCTCCTACAATGAGCAGTTCTTC.

This chain uses TRBV21-1 with TRBJ1-5. TRBV21-1 is a pseudogene locus. The CDR3 runs to 17 residues. DNA of the CDR3: TGTGCCAGCAGCCCGCGGAGGGTCAGGGATAGCAATCAGCCCCAGCATTTT. Translated, it gives CASSPRRVRDSNQPQHF.

The DNA of the CDR3 is TGTGCCAGCAGCCAGAGGACAGGAAATCAGCCCCAGCATTTT. Amino acid sequence: CASSQRTGNQPQHF. V and J are TRBV7-2 and TRBJ1-5; 7 nucleotides agree with TRBD1. Looked up from germline, CDR1 is SGHTA and CDR2 is FQGNSA. J was trimmed by 4 bases and V by 5 bases; bases with no gene match: 5. This CDR3 spans 14 amino acids. The full variable domain, with the rest looked up from reference TRBV7-2 and TRBJ1-5, is GAGVSQSPSNKVTEKGKDVELRCDPISGHTALYWYRQSLGQGLEFLIYFQGNSAPDKSGLPSDRFSAERTGGSVSTLTIQRTQQEDSAVYLCASSQRTGNQPQHFGDGTRLSIL.

The chain recombines TRBV7-9 with TRBJ2-7, with 8 bases matching TRBD1. V lost 5 bases, J lost 6 bases, and 6 bases stayed unmatched. Germline assignment: CDR1 SEHNR and CDR2 FQNEAQ (reference sequence). The CDR3 sequence is 13 residues long. The CDR3 region has the DNA TGTGCCAGCAGCCGGACAGGGTTGGGCGAGCAGTACTTC. The encoded protein is CASSRTGLGEQYF.

This clone was observed once. This chain uses TRBV6-1 with TRBJ1-2, with D tentatively TRBD1 (6 bases). This CDR3 region has 14 residues. Trimming took 2 bases from V and 5 from J, leaving 12 bases between them. Germline V gene sequence: CDR1 MNHNS, CDR2 SASEGT. The CDR3 nucleotides are TGTGCCAGCAGTGAATATTGGACAGAGTATGGCTACACCTTC. It specifies CASSEYWTEYGYTF.

V usage is TRBV11-1 and J usage is TRBJ2-1; the D gene is possibly TRBD1 (6 bases). V lost 4 bases, J lost 3 bases, and 16 bases lay in between. The germline CDR1 and CDR2 sequences are SGHAT and FQDESV (reference sequence). CDR3 size: 16 residues. The CDR3 protein is CASSSLRGHNYNEQFF. CDR3 nucleotide sequence: TGTGCCAGCAGCTCCCTAAGGGGACATAACTACAATGAGCAGTTCTTC.

With respect to this clone: The sample carries other DNA sequences with the same CDR3. The rearrangement links TRBV5-4 to TRBJ2-5, with 14 nucleotides matching TRBD2. CDR1 is SGHNT and CDR2 is YYREEE in the germline V gene (reference sequence). V shed 1 base, J shed 5 bases, and the junction held 1 base outside the gene matches. The CDR3 runs 15 residues. The CDR3 protein is CASSLRLAGGETQYF. For the CDR3, the DNA is TGTGCCAGCAGCTTGCGACTAGCGGGGGGGGAGACCCAGTACTTC.

CDR3 DNA: TGTGCCAGCAGCTTCAACGGACAGGGCTCGCGCACAGATACGCAGTATTTT. Its protein product is CASSFNGQGSRTDTQYF. The rearrangement links TRBV7-9 to TRBJ2-3; 8 nucleotides align to TRBD1. V shed 3 bases, J shed 1 base, and the junction held 9 bases outside the gene matches. CDR3 length equals 17 residues. CDR1 is SEHNR, CDR2 FQNEAQ, per germline (reference sequence).

This chain connects TRBV10-3 to TRBJ1-2; tentatively, D is TRBD1 (6 bases). The germline V gene encodes CDR1 ENHRY and CDR2 SYGVKD. The CDR3 totals 13 residues. Trimming removed 0 bases from V and 7 bases from J, with 9 bases in between. This CDR3 reads CAISESGARGYTF. The CDR3 coding sequence is TGTGCCATCAGTGAGTCGGGGGCGCGTGGCTACACCTTC.

V gene TRBV5-1 combines with J gene TRBJ1-2; possible D gene TRBD1, 5 bases. Per the germline V gene, CDR1 is SGHRS and CDR2 is YFSETQ. The V end was cut by 1 base, the J end by 0 bases, with 10 bases between. This CDR3 spans 15 amino acids. The CDR3 sequence is CASSLQGLPNYGYTF. The CDR3 DNA sequence: TGCGCCAGCAGCTTGCAGGGACTACCTAACTATGGCTACACCTTC.

V and J are TRBV18 and TRBJ2-1; no reliable D call. CDR3 length: 15 residues. V dropped 3 bases and J dropped 5 bases, with 14 bases sitting between them. The germline CDR1 and CDR2 sequences are KGHSH and LQKENI. Here the CDR3 reads CASSPVITRNNEQFF. The CDR3 DNA reads TGTGCCAGCTCACCCGTGATAACACGCAACAATGAGCAGTTCTTC. The whole variable domain, remainder taken from reference TRBV18 and TRBJ2-1, is NAGVMQNPRHLVRRRGQEARLRCSPMKGHSHVYWYRQLPEEGLKFMVYLQKENIIDESGMPKERFSAEFPKEGPSILRIQQVVRGDSAAYFCASSPVITRNNEQFFGPGTRLTVL.

This clone was seen more than once but under ten times. The chain couples TRBV2 to TRBJ2-7; D is uncertain. From germline, CDR1 is SNHLY and CDR2 FYNNEI. The CDR3 totals 14 residues. Trimming cost V 7 bases and J 0 bases, with 13 bases left between them. CDR3 in DNA: TGTGCCAGCATGCGGCTCCCCCTCTCCTACGAGCAGTACTTC. Protein: CASMRLPLSYEQYF.

V usage is TRBV10-3 and J usage is TRBJ1-3, with D unclear. There are 15 residues in the CDR3. The V and J ends lost 2 bases and 0 bases respectively, with 8 bases between them. Germline CDR1 is ENHRY and CDR2 is SYGVKD. Here the CDR3 DNA reads TGTGCCATCAGTGAGGGCGGGCTCTCTGGAAACACCATATATTTT. Translation: CAISEGGLSGNTIYF.

V usage is TRBV6-5 and J usage is TRBJ1-4; D possibly corresponds to TRBD1 (5 bases). Germline V gene sequence: CDR1 MNHEY, CDR2 SVGAGI. The V end was cut by 2 bases, the J end by 8 bases, with 15 bases between. This CDR3 spans 15 amino acids. The DNA of the CDR3 is TGTGCCAGCAGTTACGGCAGGGCGGGGTGGGAAAAACTGTTTTTT. Translation gives CASSYGRAGWEKLFF.